Listed below are T cell receptor beta chains from one sample, sequenced in a study of cytomegalovirus exposure and HLA in healthy donors. The table came from immunoSEQ multiplex PCR; TCRdb's copy has only in-frame clones and leaves some out. The table includes about 170,000 clones, roughly 82% detected once. Sequenced input: PBMCs. These receptors originate from a girl aged 10-17 years in good health and CMV-seropositive. CDR3s include the opening cysteine and the closing phenylalanine or tryptophan. D genes are given only for firm matches. Clone size is stated in some rows and not others, as once, few, many or a class when expanded.

TRBJ1-1,TRBV27,-,-,TGTGCCAGCAGTTCAAGCCCAACGGGGAACACTGAAGCTTTCTTT,CASSSSPTGNTEAFF
TRBJ2-1,TRBV30,-,TRBD2,TGTGCCTGGGGGGTAGGCCTAGCGGGAGTCCGACAGTTCTTC,CAWGVGLAGVRQFF
TRBJ1-1,TRBV5-1,few,TRBD1,TGCGCCAGCAGCTCCGGGACAGACACTGAAGCTTTCTTT,CASSSGTDTEAFF
TRBJ1-2,TRBV28,-,TRBD1,TGTGCCAGCAATCTAGGGACAGGGCATAACTATGGCTACACCTTC,CASNLGTGHNYGYTF
TRBJ2-7,TRBV7-2,-,-,TGTGCCAGCAGCTTAACCATTACAGGGACCGAGCAGTACTTC,CASSLTITGTEQYF
TRBJ1-4,TRBV5-1,-,TRBD1,TGCGCCAGCAGCAGAGGACAGGGGCAGGCTAATGAAAAACTGTTTTTT,CASSRGQGQANEKLFF
TRBJ2-7,TRBV6-5,-,-,TGTGCCAGCGCCTTTCGAGGTTCGGAGCAGTACTTC,CASAFRGSEQYF
TRBJ2-4,TRBV5-6,-,TRBD1,TGTGCCAGCAGCTTGGACAGGGGTCGGGTGGGAGCCAAAAACATTCAGTACTTC,CASSLDRGRVGAKNIQYF
TRBJ2-6,TRBV27,-,-,TGTGCCAGCAGTCCCCACCCCAACAGGAGGGACGGTGGGGCCAACGTCCTGACTTTC,CASSPHPNRRDGGANVLTF
TRBJ2-2,TRBV9,-,TRBD2,TGTGCCAGCAGCGTGGGACTAGCAGCCGGGGAGCTGTTTTTT,CASSVGLAAGELFF
TRBJ2-2,TRBV7-2,-,-,TGTGCCAGCAGCTTATTCGGCGGCAAATACGGGGAGCTGTTTTTT,CASSLFGGKYGELFF
TRBJ1-4,TRBV7-9,-,TRBD1,TGTGCCAGCAGCGGGGGGACAGGGATCAATGAAAAACTGTTTTTT,CASSGGTGINEKLFF
TRBJ2-7,TRBV30,few,-,TGTGCCTGGAGTGTGACCCGGACTTCGCGATCCTACGAGCAGTACTTC,CAWSVTRTSRSYEQYF
TRBJ2-2,TRBV18,-,-,TGTGCCAGCTCACCACCGTCAGGGCCGAACACCGGGGAGCTGTTTTTT,CASSPPSGPNTGELFF
TRBJ1-2,TRBV19,-,-,TGTGCCAGTAGTTTCCGGTCTAACTATGGCTACACCTTC,CASSFRSNYGYTF
TRBJ2-1,TRBV10-3,-,TRBD2,TGTGCCATCAAGCGACTAGCGGGGATGGATGAGCAGTTCTTC,CAIKRLAGMDEQFF
TRBJ2-7,TRBV5-4,once,-,TGTGCCAGCAGCTTGCGGGGCAGGGGCACCTACGAGCAGTACTTC,CASSLRGRGTYEQYF
TRBJ1-3,TRBV28,-,-,TGTGCCAGCATCCCGGTAGTCTCTGGAAACACCATATATTTT,CASIPVVSGNTIYF
TRBJ1-4,TRBV19,few,-,TGTGCCAGTACTGTGGCGGGGAATGAAAAACTGTTTTTT,CASTVAGNEKLFF
TRBJ2-7,TRBV7-6,-,-,TGTGCCAGCAGCTTAGCCCTCTCCTACGAGCAGTACTTC,CASSLALSYEQYF
TRBJ1-5,TRBV28,-,-,TGTGCCAGCAGCCGGACGGGGGAGGGCAATCAGCCCCAGCATTTT,CASSRTGEGNQPQHF
TRBJ1-1,TRBV6-1,-,-,TGTGCCAGCAGTGGGCTGTCTCTGCCTGAAGCTTTCTTT,CASSGLSLPEAFF
TRBJ2-2,TRBV27,-,TRBD2,TGTGCCAGCAGTCCCTGGGGTAGCGGGAGTTCGAACACCGGGGAGCTGTTTTTT,CASSPWGSGSSNTGELFF
TRBJ2-1,TRBV6-1,-,-,TGTGCCAGCAGTGAAGTCGGGACAAGGTCCTACAATGAGCAGTTCTTC,CASSEVGTRSYNEQFF